The 22 T cell receptor beta chains in this list originate from one sample, sequenced in a study of blood T cell repertoires in COVID-19. Sequencing was performed with immunoSEQ multiplex PCR; in TCRdb, only in-frame clones are kept and a portion is missing. Of about 110,000 clones listed, 88% are singletons. The sample was peripheral blood. These receptors originate from a woman in her forties or fifties with active or convalescent COVID-19.

This chain uses TRBV4-1 with TRBJ1-1; possible D gene TRBD1, 6 bases. With 2 bases removed from V and 0 bases from J, the gap between germline ends came to 10 bases. Germline values: CDR1 MGHRA, CDR2 YSYEKL. This CDR3 contains 15 residues. In DNA form, the CDR3 reads TGCGCCAGCAGCCAAATGGACAGAATGAACACTGAAGCTTTCTTT. It yields the protein CASSQMDRMNTEAFF.

This chain's CDR3 is CASSPRGGPLSGANVLTF. DNA for the CDR3: TGTGCCAGCAGCCCCCGTGGGGGCCCGCTCTCTGGGGCCAACGTCCTGACTTTC. The chain carries TRBV4-2 and TRBJ2-6; tentative D call: TRBD1 (6 bases). Trimming took 4 bases from V and 0 from J, leaving 16 bases between them. This CDR3 is 18 amino acids long. Germline V gene sequence: CDR1 LGHNA, CDR2 YNFKEQ.

The chain joins TRBV15 to TRBJ1-5; TRBD1 aligns across 7 bases. This CDR3 is 15 amino acids long. Germline CDR1 is LNHNV and CDR2 is YYDKDF (reference sequence). Losses at the gene ends were 0 bases for V and 6 bases for J; bases not matched to a gene: 5. This chain's CDR3 is CATSRDQGDFQPQHF. The DNA of the CDR3 is TGTGCCACCAGCAGAGACCAGGGGGATTTTCAGCCCCAGCATTTT.

The chain joins TRBV6-4 to TRBJ2-2; D may be TRBD2 (5 bases). CDR3 length: 13 amino acids. Trimming removed 4 bases from V and 9 bases from J, with 12 bases in between. The germline V gene encodes CDR1 MRHNA and CDR2 SNTAGT. Here the CDR3 DNA reads TGTGCCAGCAGTGTTTACCGAGGGAGGGAGCTGTTTTTT. The encoded protein is CASSVYRGRELFF.

V gene TRBV28 combines with J gene TRBJ2-2, with 7 bases lining up with TRBD2. The CDR3 is 15 amino acids. Germline assignment: CDR1 MDHEN and CDR2 SYDVKM. J gave up 2 bases and V 6 bases, and 6 bases lay outside the gene matches. CDR3 region: CASRRLAANTGELFF. As DNA, the CDR3 is TGTGCCAGCAGGCGCCTAGCGGCTAACACCGGGGAGCTGTTTTTT.

This rearrangement joins TRBV27 to TRBJ2-7; possible D gene TRBD2, 7 bases. This CDR3 contains 12 residues. V was pared by 6 bases and J by 6 bases, with 12 bases between. Germline V CDR1 and CDR2: MNHEY, SMNVEV (reference sequence). The DNA for the CDR3 is TGTGCCAGCAGGTCGGGGGGCGCCGAGCAGTACTTC. Protein product: CASRSGGAEQYF.

J is TRBJ2-7 and V is TRBV6-6; D not resolved. This CDR3 spans 14 amino acids. V shed 3 bases and J shed 0 bases, with 9 bases lying between them. Looked up from germline, CDR1 is MNHNY and CDR2 is SVGAGI (reference sequence). CDR3 sequence: CASSYLIASYEQYF. Here the CDR3 DNA reads TGTGCCAGCAGTTATCTGATAGCCTCCTACGAGCAGTACTTC.

The V and J genes are TRBV5-4 and TRBJ2-7, with no clear D. With 4 bases removed from V and 0 bases from J, the gap between germline ends came to 11 bases. The CDR3 is made up of 14 amino acids. The germline CDR1 and CDR2 sequences are SGHNT and YYREEE (reference sequence). The CDR3 DNA is TGTGCCAGCAGCCCCGACTCTACCTCCTACGAGCAGTACTTC. The encoded protein is CASSPDSTSYEQYF.

The rearrangement uses TRBV6-5 and TRBJ1-2; 8 nucleotides align to TRBD1. The germline gives CDR1 MNHEY, CDR2 SVGAGI. The J segment lost 5 bases and the V segment lost 6 bases, leaving 8 bases of the junction unmatched. CDR3 length: 14 amino acids. CDR3 region: CASRAQGAGYGYTF. CDR3 coding DNA: TGTGCCAGCAGGGCCCAGGGGGCGGGGTATGGCTACACCTTC.

The chain has TRBV7-6 and TRBJ2-7, with 10 bases aligning to TRBD1. The germline gives CDR1 SGHVS, CDR2 FNYEAQ. J gave up 2 bases and V 4 bases, and 11 bases lay outside the gene matches. The CDR3 loop spans 17 amino acids. CDR3 nucleotides: TGTGCCAGCAGCTCCGACAGGGGGCGAATTATTGCCTACGAGCAGTACTTC. Its translation: CASSSDRGRIIAYEQYF.

The gene calls are TRBV10-3 and TRBJ2-3; TRBD2 matches 7 bases. The CDR3 is made up of 15 amino acids. V lost 3 bases and J lost 1; bases outside the gene matches: 4. CDR1 is ENHRY and CDR2 is SYGVKD in the germline V gene. This chain's CDR3 is CAISDTGGGTDTQYF. CDR3 DNA: TGTGCCATCAGTGATACGGGAGGTGGCACAGATACGCAGTATTTT.

The genes are TRBV19 and TRBJ2-4; D remains ambiguous. Germline V lookup: CDR1 LNHDA, CDR2 SQIVND (reference sequence). The CDR3 is 13 residues long. The V end was cut by 5 bases, the J end by 2 bases, with 7 bases between. CDR3 in amino acids: CASSADSKNIQYF. The CDR3 DNA reads TGTGCCAGTAGTGCGGATTCCAAAAACATTCAGTACTTC.

J is TRBJ2-3 and V is TRBV6-5; D is perhaps TRBD2 (5 bases). Germline CDR1 reads MNHEY; CDR2 reads SVGAGI. V was cut by 5 bases and J by 3 bases, with 15 bases left in between. The length of the CDR3 is 15 residues. The CDR3 loop is CASSPWQAGTDTQYF. CDR3 coding DNA: TGTGCCAGCAGTCCTTGGCAGGCGGGTACAGATACGCAGTATTTT.

V and J are TRBV6-6 and TRBJ2-7, with D perhaps TRBD1 (5 bases). The germline V gene encodes CDR1 MNHNY and CDR2 SVGAGI (reference sequence). This CDR3 has 15 residues. Trimming removed 2 bases at V and 4 bases at J, with 15 bases between. CDR3 nucleotide sequence: TGTGCCAGCAGTTACGGGTCAGGGTTCTCGTACGAGCAGTACTTC. This gives the protein CASSYGSGFSYEQYF.

The rearrangement links TRBV3-1 (or the pseudogene TRBV3-2) to TRBJ1-1; 9 positions agree with TRBD1. This CDR3 region has 16 residues. CDR1 is LGHDT, CDR2 YNNKEL, per germline (reference sequence). V was pared by 3 bases and J by 4 bases, with 9 bases of the junction left unmatched. Here the CDR3 reads CASSQDRGGLSTEAFF. DNA of the CDR3: TGTGCCAGCAGCCAGGACAGGGGTGGTTTGAGCACTGAAGCTTTCTTT.

This clone appeared a few times. This sequence joins TRBV2 and TRBJ2-5; weak D call: TRBD2 (5 bases). From germline, CDR1 is SNHLY and CDR2 FYNNEI. There are 12 residues in the CDR3. V was cut by 4 bases and J by 7 bases, with 10 bases left in between. The CDR3 protein is CASSVGGGTQYF. As DNA, the CDR3 is TGTGCCAGCAGTGTTGGCGGAGGGACCCAGTACTTC.

The chain employs TRBV6-4 and TRBJ1-5, with TRBD1 as a possible D gene (5 bases). Trimming cost V 4 bases and J 2 bases, with 9 bases left between them. This CDR3 contains 14 residues. CDR1 is MRHNA, CDR2 SNTAGT, per germline. The CDR3 sequence: CASSAQGGNQPQHF. The CDR3, as DNA: TGTGCCAGCAGTGCCCAGGGTGGCAATCAGCCCCAGCATTTT.

The rearrangement joins TRBV28 to TRBJ1-5; 7 nucleotides line up with TRBD1. Germline V lookup: CDR1 MDHEN, CDR2 SYDVKM. This CDR3 is 14 amino acids long. V dropped 5 bases and J dropped 4; count of bases not matched to a gene: 5. CDR3 residues: CASSRTGTNQPQHF. In DNA form, the CDR3 reads TGTGCCAGCAGTCGGACAGGAACGAATCAGCCCCAGCATTTT. The whole variable domain, remainder taken from reference TRBV28 and TRBJ1-5, is DVKVTQSSRYLVKRTGEKVFLECVQDMDHENMFWYRQDPGLGLRLIYFSYDVKMKEKGDIPEGYSVSREKKERFSLILESASTNQTSMYLCASSRTGTNQPQHFGDGTRLSIL.

The chain has TRBV19 and TRBJ1-5, with a weak D call TRBD1 (5 bases). V lost 3 bases, J lost 3 bases, and 12 bases lay in between. The CDR3 length is 15 residues. Germline V gene sequence: CDR1 LNHDA, CDR2 SQIVND (reference sequence). CDR3 coding DNA: TGTGCCAGTAGTATTGTCGGGGGGGTCAATCAGCCCCAGCATTTT. It encodes CASSIVGGVNQPQHF.

This clone was observed a few times. The V gene is TRBV20-1, the J gene TRBJ2-1; D gene unclear. V was shortened by 5 bases and J by 10 bases, with 12 bases between the two germline ends. The CDR3 is made up of 11 amino acids. Germline V gene lookup returns CDR1 DFQATT and CDR2 SNEGSKA (reference sequence). The CDR3 DNA reads TGCAGTGCTGGAAGACATGCGGAGCAGTTCTTC. Translating gives CSAGRHAEQFF.

V and J are TRBV9 and TRBJ2-1; D ambiguous. The CDR3 covers 13 residues. V lost 3 bases and J lost 2, with 6 bases in between. Germline V gives CDR1 SGDLS, CDR2 YYNGEE. CDR3 sequence (DNA): TGTGCCAGCAGCGGGAGCCCCTACAATGAGCAGTTCTTC. Translation gives CASSGSPYNEQFF.

The V gene is TRBV6-2 or TRBV6-3, the J gene TRBJ2-7; 7 bases line up with TRBD2. V was pared by 6 bases and J by 3 bases, with 11 bases of the junction left unmatched. Germline CDR1 reads MNHEY; CDR2 reads SVGEGT. The CDR3 covers 15 residues. CDR3 coding DNA: TGTGCCAGCAGCCCCGCCGGGGGAGGGGACTACGAGCAGTACTTC. It specifies CASSPAGGGDYEQYF.